This T cell receptor (beta chain) emerged from a study of control samples from healthy donors and cancer patients. Losses at the gene ends were 0 bases for V and 6 bases for J; bases not matched to a gene: 4. The germline CDR1 and CDR2 sequences are WNHNN and SYGVQD (reference sequence). The CDR3 length is 15 residues. Repertoires were generated with immunoSEQ multiplex PCR, while TCRdb's copy carries only in-frame clones and drops some. The repertoire holds roughly 120,000 clones, with 75% to 90% as singletons. This TCR was sampled from a woman in her forties or fifties with colorectal cancer. J is TRBJ2-2 and V is TRBV10-1; 7 bases map to TRBD2. What was sequenced was PBMCs. The CDR3 nucleotides are TGCGCCAGCAGTGAGTCCGGGGGGTTAGCCGGGGAGCTGTTTTTT. Encoded protein: CASSESGGLAGELFF.